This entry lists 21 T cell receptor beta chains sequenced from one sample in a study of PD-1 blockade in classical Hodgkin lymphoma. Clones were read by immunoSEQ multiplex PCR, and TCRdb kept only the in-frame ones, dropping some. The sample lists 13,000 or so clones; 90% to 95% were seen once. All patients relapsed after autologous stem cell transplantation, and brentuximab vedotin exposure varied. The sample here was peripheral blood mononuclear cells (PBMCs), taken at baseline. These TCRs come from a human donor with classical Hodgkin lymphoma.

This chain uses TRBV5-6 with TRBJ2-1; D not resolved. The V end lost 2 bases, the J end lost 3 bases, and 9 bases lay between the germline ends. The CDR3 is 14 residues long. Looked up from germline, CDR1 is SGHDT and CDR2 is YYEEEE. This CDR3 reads CASSFPTYYNEQFF. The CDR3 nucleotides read TGTGCCAGCAGCTTCCCCACGTACTACAATGAGCAGTTCTTC.

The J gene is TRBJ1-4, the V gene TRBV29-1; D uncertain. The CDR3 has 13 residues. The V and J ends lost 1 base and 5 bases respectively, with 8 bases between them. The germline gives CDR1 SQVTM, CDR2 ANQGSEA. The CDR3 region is CSVEVAPNEKLFF. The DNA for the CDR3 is TGCAGCGTTGAAGTGGCCCCCAATGAAAAACTGTTTTTT.

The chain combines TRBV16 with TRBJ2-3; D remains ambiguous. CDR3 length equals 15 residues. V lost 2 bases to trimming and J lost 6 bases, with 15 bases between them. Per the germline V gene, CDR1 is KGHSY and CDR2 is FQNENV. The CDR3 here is CASSQQLTTGDTQYF. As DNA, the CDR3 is TGTGCCAGCAGCCAACAACTCACCACCGGGGATACGCAGTATTTT.

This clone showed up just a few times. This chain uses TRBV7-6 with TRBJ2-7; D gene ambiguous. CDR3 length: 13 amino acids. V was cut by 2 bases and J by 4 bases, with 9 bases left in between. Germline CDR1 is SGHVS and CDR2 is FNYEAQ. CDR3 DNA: TGTGCCAGCAGCTTAATGGAAGGTTACGAGCAGTACTTC. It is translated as CASSLMEGYEQYF.

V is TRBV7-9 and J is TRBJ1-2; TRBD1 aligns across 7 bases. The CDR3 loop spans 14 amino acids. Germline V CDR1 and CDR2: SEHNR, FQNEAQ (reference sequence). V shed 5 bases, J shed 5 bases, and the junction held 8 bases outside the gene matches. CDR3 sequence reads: CASSPTMTGYGYTF. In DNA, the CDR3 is TGTGCCAGCAGCCCTACAATGACAGGGTATGGCTACACCTTC.

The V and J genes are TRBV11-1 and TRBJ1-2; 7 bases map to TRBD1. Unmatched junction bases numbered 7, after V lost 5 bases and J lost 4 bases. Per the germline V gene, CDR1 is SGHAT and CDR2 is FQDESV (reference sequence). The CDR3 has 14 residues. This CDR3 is CASSQNRGGYGYTF. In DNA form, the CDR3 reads TGTGCCAGCAGCCAAAACAGGGGTGGCTATGGCTACACCTTC.

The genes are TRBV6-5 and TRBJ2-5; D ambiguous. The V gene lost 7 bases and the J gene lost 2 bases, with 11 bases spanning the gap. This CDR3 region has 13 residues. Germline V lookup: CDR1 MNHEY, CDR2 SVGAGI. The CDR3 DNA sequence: TGTGCCAGCAAATCGCAAGCGCAAGAGACCCAGTACTTC. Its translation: CASKSQAQETQYF.

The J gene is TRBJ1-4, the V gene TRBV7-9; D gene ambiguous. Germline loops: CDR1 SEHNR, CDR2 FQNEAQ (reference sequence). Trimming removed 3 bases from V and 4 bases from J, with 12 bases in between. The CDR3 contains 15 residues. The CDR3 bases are TGTGCCAGCAGCTTGGTCGGGGAGAGTAATGAAAAACTGTTTTTT. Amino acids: CASSLVGESNEKLFF.

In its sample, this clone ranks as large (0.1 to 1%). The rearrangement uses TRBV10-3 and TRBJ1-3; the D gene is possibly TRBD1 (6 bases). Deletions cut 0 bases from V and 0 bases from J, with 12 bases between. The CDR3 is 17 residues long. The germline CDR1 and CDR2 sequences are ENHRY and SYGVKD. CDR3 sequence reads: CAISESVRGPSGNTIYF. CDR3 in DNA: TGTGCCATCAGTGAGTCGGTCAGGGGCCCCTCTGGAAACACCATATATTTT.

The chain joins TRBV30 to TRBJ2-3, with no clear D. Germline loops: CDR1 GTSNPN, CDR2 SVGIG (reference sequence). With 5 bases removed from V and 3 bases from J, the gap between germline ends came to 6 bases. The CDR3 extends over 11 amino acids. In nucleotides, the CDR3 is TGTGCCTGGGCTTCGACAGATACGCAGTATTTT. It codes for CAWASTDTQYF.

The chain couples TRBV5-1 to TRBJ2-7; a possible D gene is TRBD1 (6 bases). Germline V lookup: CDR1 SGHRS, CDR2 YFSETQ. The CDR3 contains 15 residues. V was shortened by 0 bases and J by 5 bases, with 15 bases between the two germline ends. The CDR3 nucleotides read TGCGCCAGCAGCTTGGAGGGCAGGGGCCTCGACGAGCAGTACTTC. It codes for CASSLEGRGLDEQYF.

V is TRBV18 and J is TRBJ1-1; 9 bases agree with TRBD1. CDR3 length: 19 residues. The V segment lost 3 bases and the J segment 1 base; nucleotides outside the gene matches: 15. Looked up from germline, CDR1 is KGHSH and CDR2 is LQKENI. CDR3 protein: CASSPPHYRDRETNTEAFF. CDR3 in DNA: TGTGCCAGCTCACCCCCCCACTACCGGGACAGGGAAACGAACACTGAAGCTTTCTTT.

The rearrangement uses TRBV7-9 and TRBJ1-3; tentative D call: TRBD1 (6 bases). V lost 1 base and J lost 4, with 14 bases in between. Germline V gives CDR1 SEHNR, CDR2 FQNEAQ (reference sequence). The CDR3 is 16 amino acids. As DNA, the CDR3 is TGTGCCAGCAGCTTAGATGGGGGGCAATCCGGAAACACCATATATTTT. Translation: CASSLDGGQSGNTIYF.

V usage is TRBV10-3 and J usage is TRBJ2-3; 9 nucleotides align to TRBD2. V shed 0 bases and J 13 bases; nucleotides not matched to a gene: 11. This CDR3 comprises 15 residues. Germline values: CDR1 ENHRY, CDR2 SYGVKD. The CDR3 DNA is TGTGCCATCAGTGAGTCGACGGAGCGGGGGGAAAGGGAGTATTTT. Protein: CAISESTERGEREYF.

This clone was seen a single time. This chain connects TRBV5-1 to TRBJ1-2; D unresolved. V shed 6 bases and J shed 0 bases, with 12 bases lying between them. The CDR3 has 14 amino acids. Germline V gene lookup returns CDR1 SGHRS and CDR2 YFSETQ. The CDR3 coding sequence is TGCGCCAGCATTTGGACGGCGGCTAACTATGGCTACACCTTC. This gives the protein CASIWTAANYGYTF.

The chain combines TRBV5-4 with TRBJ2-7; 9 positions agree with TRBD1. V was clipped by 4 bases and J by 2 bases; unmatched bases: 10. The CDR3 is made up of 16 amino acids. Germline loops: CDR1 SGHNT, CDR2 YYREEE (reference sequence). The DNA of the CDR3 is TGTGCCAGCAGCAAGTCCGGGACAGGGTGGCCCTACGAGCAGTACTTC. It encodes CASSKSGTGWPYEQYF.

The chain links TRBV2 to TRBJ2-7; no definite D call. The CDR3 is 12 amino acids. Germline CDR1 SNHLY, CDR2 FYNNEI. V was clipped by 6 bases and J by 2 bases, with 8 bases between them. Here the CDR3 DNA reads TGTGCCAGCAGCCCAAACGCCTACGAGCAGTACTTC. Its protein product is CASSPNAYEQYF.

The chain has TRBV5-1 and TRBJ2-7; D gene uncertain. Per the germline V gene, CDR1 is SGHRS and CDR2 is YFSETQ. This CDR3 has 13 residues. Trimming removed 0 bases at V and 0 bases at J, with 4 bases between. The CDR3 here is CASSLAASYEQYF. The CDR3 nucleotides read TGCGCCAGCAGCTTGGCCGCCTCCTACGAGCAGTACTTC.

CDR3 region: CASSPRSGGPVDTQYF. The CDR3 DNA reads TGTGCCAGCAGCCCCCGGTCGGGAGGGCCAGTAGATACGCAGTATTTT. This chain links TRBV11-3 with TRBJ2-3; 8 bases match TRBD2. The CDR3 runs 16 residues. V shed 5 bases and J 5 bases; nucleotides not matched to a gene: 12. From germline, CDR1 is SGHNT and CDR2 YENEEA.

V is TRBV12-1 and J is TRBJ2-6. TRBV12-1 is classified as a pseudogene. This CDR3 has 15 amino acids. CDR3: CASSFAEGGANVLTF. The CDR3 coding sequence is TGTGCCAGCAGCTTTGCCGAGGGGGGGGCCAACGTCCTGACTTTC.

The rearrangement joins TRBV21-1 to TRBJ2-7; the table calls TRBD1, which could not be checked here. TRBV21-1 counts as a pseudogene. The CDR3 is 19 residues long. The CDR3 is CASTPGRTVPGRGEVEQYF. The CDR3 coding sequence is TGTGCCAGCACCCCGGGAAGGACAGTGCCGGGCCGGGGTGAAGTCGAGCAGTACTTC.